Listed below are T cell receptor beta chains from one sample, sequenced in a study of blood T cell repertoires in COVID-19. Generated by immunoSEQ multiplex PCR, the TCRdb table keeps only in-frame clones and is missing some. This table holds 280,000 or so clones, 70% to 90% found once. The specimen sequenced was peripheral blood. These receptor sequences come from a woman younger than 45 who had recovered from COVID-19. Both conserved end residues are part of each CDR3.

v_call: TRBV4-3; cdr3_aa: CASSQDWRPAQEAEQFF
v_call: TRBV5-1; cdr3_aa: CASSLDRGPPNTGELFF
v_call: TRBV28; cdr3_aa: CASSLSDSSYNEQFF
v_call: TRBV10-1; cdr3_aa: CASSGRLPAYEQYF
v_call: TRBV4-1; cdr3_aa: CASSQDQVGQGNEQYF
v_call: TRBV7-6; cdr3_aa: CASSLAFKKGDSGNTIYF
v_call: TRBV11-3; cdr3_aa: CASSPGTRRDTGELFF
v_call: TRBV6-2/TRBV6-3; cdr3_aa: CASSYEGASNQPQHF
v_call: TRBV27; cdr3_aa: CASSWGRDTDTQYF
v_call: TRBV24-1; cdr3_aa: CATPDSPNTGELFF
v_call: TRBV5-4; cdr3_aa: CASSAGQGDYGYTF
v_call: TRBV6-5; cdr3_aa: CASSTLLNSPLHF
v_call: TRBV6-2/TRBV6-3; cdr3_aa: CASSPGLAGPNTGELFF
v_call: TRBV25-1; cdr3_aa: CASRDILDRSNQPQHF
v_call: TRBV30; cdr3_aa: CAWDRDMTEAFF
v_call: TRBV11-2; cdr3_aa: CASSSQGQGGGYTF
v_call: TRBV9; cdr3_aa: CASSAGTDSYEQYF
v_call: TRBV9; cdr3_aa: CASSVDGRVDTQYF
v_call: TRBV6-5; cdr3_aa: CASRLSEKLFF
v_call: TRBV7-9; cdr3_aa: CASSLSRGGYTF
v_call: TRBV6-1; cdr3_aa: CASSESWTGGETQYF
v_call: TRBV4-1; cdr3_aa: CASSRAGLGTGELFF
v_call: TRBV7-9; cdr3_aa: CASSETGNTIYF
v_call: TRBV28; cdr3_aa: CASSGGITGELFF
v_call: TRBV24-1; cdr3_aa: CATSTGWEQFF
v_call: TRBV25-1; cdr3_aa: CASSVKTATNEKLFF
v_call: TRBV14; cdr3_aa: CASSQETGRNSPLHF
v_call: TRBV5-4; cdr3_aa: CASSLSVGSYEQYF
v_call: TRBV14; cdr3_aa: CASSQRLTGVQGIYEQYF
v_call: TRBV5-4; cdr3_aa: CASSLLAGGLVNEQFF
v_call: TRBV12-3/TRBV12-4; cdr3_aa: CASSPLAAAEQFF
v_call: TRBV6-5; cdr3_aa: CALGSGRADEQFF
v_call: TRBV27; cdr3_aa: CASRPGGLDYGYTF
v_call: TRBV7-2; cdr3_aa: CASSFPASDQSNNEQFF
v_call: TRBV5-4; cdr3_aa: CASSFRGTGELFF
v_call: TRBV5-8; cdr3_aa: CASSFYRDNNEQFF
v_call: TRBV25-1; cdr3_aa: CASSVKAGGYEQYF
v_call: TRBV7-9; cdr3_aa: CASSPWGGAGGSNEQFF
v_call: TRBV29-1; cdr3_aa: CSVDLDNRGGYTF
v_call: TRBV20-1; cdr3_aa: CSASLVGRTNQPQHF
v_call: TRBV10-3; cdr3_aa: CAIKAGASDTQYF
v_call: TRBV10-2; cdr3_aa: CASSTSGRGSEQYF
v_call: TRBV7-8; cdr3_aa: CASSPTGNYGYTF
v_call: TRBV7-8; cdr3_aa: CASSSRTGDGYTF
v_call: TRBV2; cdr3_aa: CASGSSRGHLNNSPLHF
v_call: TRBV11-3; cdr3_aa: CASSMREAGELFF
v_call: TRBV12-5; cdr3_aa: CASGLVRGGAGTGELFF
v_call: TRBV28; cdr3_aa: CASSPQLDQETQYF
v_call: TRBV27; cdr3_aa: CASSLKLTPSSYNSPLHF
v_call: TRBV10-3; cdr3_aa: CAISRTGEETQYF
v_call: TRBV18; cdr3_aa: CASSPLAGYDNEQFF
v_call: TRBV24-1; cdr3_aa: CATSDTTGYNQPQHF
v_call: TRBV5-1; cdr3_aa: CASSSDTGDYGYTF
v_call: TRBV6-5; cdr3_aa: CASSRQGGTEAFF